The rows below give T cell receptor beta chains drawn from one sample of a study of OX40 agonist ivuxolimab in advanced cancers. The assay was immunoSEQ multiplex PCR, and TCRdb's table has in-frame clones only and misses some. The sample consists of 45,000 to 50,000 clones, roughly 90% of them appearing once. This sample comprised CD4+ or CD8+ T cells sorted from blood, obtained in a trial of the OX40 agonist ivuxolimab. The receptors were gathered from an adult with an advanced solid tumor such as melanoma, head and neck, liver or kidney cancer. CDR3s include the opening cysteine and the closing phenylalanine or tryptophan. Each record gives: J gene, clone size, V gene, D gene, CDR3 protein, CDR3 DNA. A D gene is named only where the DNA matches it firmly. Size tells how often a clone was seen (once, few, many) or the class of an expanded clone, and some rows leave it out.

J gene: TRBJ1-1
clone size: -
V gene: TRBV30
D gene: -
CDR3 protein: CACLQGGLRHTEAFF
CDR3 DNA: TGTGCCTGCCTACAGGGCGGCCTGAGGCACACTGAAGCTTTCTTT

J gene: TRBJ2-7
clone size: -
V gene: TRBV10-2
D gene: -
CDR3 protein: CASSGPRTNYEQYF
CDR3 DNA: TGCGCCAGCAGTGGGCCCCGGACAAACTACGAGCAGTACTTC

J gene: TRBJ1-2
clone size: -
V gene: TRBV6-5
D gene: -
CDR3 protein: CASSSITGGNYGYTF
CDR3 DNA: TGTGCCAGCAGTTCGATTACAGGAGGGAACTATGGCTACACCTTC

J gene: TRBJ2-5
clone size: -
V gene: TRBV2
D gene: -
CDR3 protein: CASSLQTGSQETQYF
CDR3 DNA: TGTGCCAGCAGCCTGCAGACCGGGTCCCAAGAGACCCAGTACTTC

J gene: TRBJ2-1
clone size: -
V gene: TRBV6-1
D gene: -
CDR3 protein: CASTMTVVNEQFF
CDR3 DNA: TGTGCCAGCACCATGACAGTTGTGAATGAGCAGTTCTTC

J gene: TRBJ2-2
clone size: -
V gene: TRBV9
D gene: -
CDR3 protein: CASSVVVGELFF
CDR3 DNA: TGTGCCAGCAGCGTGGTAGTCGGGGAGCTGTTTTTT

J gene: TRBJ2-2
clone size: -
V gene: TRBV11-3
D gene: -
CDR3 protein: CASSGGGGANTGELFF
CDR3 DNA: TGTGCCAGCAGCGGAGGGGGAGGGGCGAACACCGGGGAGCTGTTTTTT

J gene: TRBJ2-3
clone size: -
V gene: TRBV4-2
D gene: TRBD2
CDR3 protein: CASSPNAGTSGRADTQYF
CDR3 DNA: TGTGCCAGCAGCCCAAACGCCGGGACTAGCGGGAGGGCAGATACGCAGTATTTT

J gene: TRBJ2-1
clone size: -
V gene: TRBV4-3
D gene: TRBD2
CDR3 protein: CASSQGSGRAGEQFF
CDR3 DNA: TGCGCCAGCAGCCAGGGAAGCGGGAGGGCCGGTGAGCAGTTCTTC

J gene: TRBJ1-1
clone size: -
V gene: TRBV10-3
D gene: TRBD1
CDR3 protein: CAISVGGTGSIAFF
CDR3 DNA: TGTGCCATCAGTGTTGGGGGGACAGGGTCGATTGCTTTCTTT

J gene: TRBJ2-5
clone size: -
V gene: TRBV6-5
D gene: -
CDR3 protein: CATLGETQYF
CDR3 DNA: TGTGCCACCTTAGGGGAGACCCAGTACTTC

J gene: TRBJ1-4
clone size: -
V gene: TRBV4-1
D gene: TRBD1
CDR3 protein: CASSQGDRGSNEKLFF
CDR3 DNA: TGCGCCAGCAGCCAAGGCGACAGGGGGTCCAATGAAAAACTGTTTTTT

J gene: TRBJ2-2
clone size: -
V gene: TRBV5-5
D gene: -
CDR3 protein: CASSMGLLANTGELFF
CDR3 DNA: TGTGCCAGCAGCATGGGGCTACTCGCGAACACCGGGGAGCTGTTTTTT

J gene: TRBJ1-3
clone size: few
V gene: TRBV18
D gene: -
CDR3 protein: CASSPKGGNTIYF
CDR3 DNA: TGTGCCAGCTCACCTAAAGGGGGAAACACCATATATTTT

J gene: TRBJ1-1
clone size: -
V gene: TRBV4-2
D gene: -
CDR3 protein: CASSRTGGGNTEAFF
CDR3 DNA: TGTGCCAGCAGCCGGACGGGGGGCGGGAACACTGAAGCTTTCTTT

J gene: TRBJ1-5
clone size: -
V gene: TRBV19
D gene: -
CDR3 protein: CASTPGMSNQPQHF
CDR3 DNA: TGTGCCAGTACCCCAGGGATGAGCAATCAGCCCCAGCATTTT

J gene: TRBJ2-7
clone size: -
V gene: TRBV5-1
D gene: -
CDR3 protein: CASSLMLSEGEQYF
CDR3 DNA: TGCGCCAGCAGCTTGATGTTAAGCGAGGGCGAGCAGTACTTC

J gene: TRBJ2-1
clone size: -
V gene: TRBV7-2
D gene: -
CDR3 protein: CASRSPPGPNEQFF
CDR3 DNA: TGTGCCAGCAGATCTCCTCCGGGCCCTAATGAGCAGTTCTTC

J gene: TRBJ1-2
clone size: -
V gene: TRBV6-1
D gene: -
CDR3 protein: CASSEATRGGYTF
CDR3 DNA: TGTGCCAGCAGTGAAGCGACCAGGGGAGGCTACACCTTC

J gene: TRBJ2-7
clone size: -
V gene: TRBV28
D gene: -
CDR3 protein: CASMAGAGTATYEQYF
CDR3 DNA: TGTGCCAGCATGGCAGGAGCCGGGACTGCTACCTACGAGCAGTACTTC

J gene: TRBJ1-4
clone size: -
V gene: TRBV4-3
D gene: -
CDR3 protein: CASSRRTTGTTNEKLFF
CDR3 DNA: TGCGCCAGCAGCCGACGGACCACAGGGACAACTAATGAAAAACTGTTTTTT

J gene: TRBJ1-1
clone size: -
V gene: TRBV5-1
D gene: -
CDR3 protein: CASSLDTMNTEAFF
CDR3 DNA: TGCGCCAGCAGCTTGGACACCATGAACACTGAAGCTTTCTTT

J gene: TRBJ2-4
clone size: once
V gene: TRBV14
D gene: TRBD1
CDR3 protein: CASSVIGQGSAKNIQYF
CDR3 DNA: TGTGCCAGCAGCGTCATCGGACAGGGGTCGGCCAAAAACATTCAGTACTTC

J gene: TRBJ2-2
clone size: -
V gene: TRBV10-3
D gene: -
CDR3 protein: CAIRQAGVTGELFF
CDR3 DNA: TGTGCCATCAGGCAGGCCGGGGTCACCGGGGAGCTGTTTTTT

J gene: TRBJ2-7
clone size: few
V gene: TRBV10-3
D gene: TRBD2
CDR3 protein: CAISDQLAGQYEQYF
CDR3 DNA: TGTGCCATCAGTGACCAACTAGCGGGGCAATACGAGCAGTACTTC

J gene: TRBJ2-1
clone size: -
V gene: TRBV9
D gene: -
CDR3 protein: CASSPLRQGLENEQFF
CDR3 DNA: TGTGCCAGCAGCCCCTTGAGGCAGGGACTGGAAAATGAGCAGTTCTTC

J gene: TRBJ1-2
clone size: -
V gene: TRBV10-3
D gene: -
CDR3 protein: CAIRDSYGYTF
CDR3 DNA: TGTGCCATCAGGGACAGCTATGGCTACACCTTC

J gene: TRBJ1-5
clone size: -
V gene: TRBV10-2
D gene: -
CDR3 protein: CASSEFVSGWSNQPQHF
CDR3 DNA: TGCGCCAGCAGTGAGTTTGTGTCAGGGTGGAGCAATCAGCCCCAGCATTTT

J gene: TRBJ2-5
clone size: -
V gene: TRBV11-3
D gene: TRBD1
CDR3 protein: CASSLVQGTGVPETQYF
CDR3 DNA: TGTGCCAGCAGCTTAGTCCAGGGGACAGGGGTCCCAGAGACCCAGTACTTC

J gene: TRBJ2-3
clone size: -
V gene: TRBV7-9
D gene: -
CDR3 protein: CASSPLADTQYF
CDR3 DNA: TGTGCCAGCAGCCCATTGGCAGATACGCAGTATTTT

J gene: TRBJ2-1
clone size: -
V gene: TRBV30
D gene: -
CDR3 protein: CAWGTYNEQFF
CDR3 DNA: TGTGCCTGGGGGACTTACAATGAGCAGTTCTTC

J gene: TRBJ2-7
clone size: -
V gene: TRBV28
D gene: TRBD2
CDR3 protein: CASSFTGGAVGQYF
CDR3 DNA: TGTGCCAGCAGTTTCACCGGGGGGGCGGTCGGGCAGTACTTC

J gene: TRBJ2-3
clone size: -
V gene: TRBV5-4
D gene: TRBD2
CDR3 protein: CASSLKLAGRGDTQYF
CDR3 DNA: TGTGCCAGCAGCTTGAAGCTAGCGGGAAGGGGGGATACGCAGTATTTT

J gene: TRBJ1-1
clone size: -
V gene: TRBV29-1
D gene: -
CDR3 protein: CTGEQGRGTEAFF
CDR3 DNA: TGCACCGGTGAACAGGGAAGGGGGACTGAAGCTTTCTTT

J gene: TRBJ1-2
clone size: -
V gene: TRBV6-5
D gene: -
CDR3 protein: CASSGEDNYGYTF
CDR3 DNA: TGTGCCAGCAGCGGGGAGGACAACTATGGCTACACCTTC

J gene: TRBJ2-2
clone size: -
V gene: TRBV6-5
D gene: TRBD2
CDR3 protein: CASSYRPGGTGELFF
CDR3 DNA: TGTGCCAGCAGTTACCGGCCGGGGGGCACCGGGGAGCTGTTTTTT

J gene: TRBJ1-1
clone size: -
V gene: TRBV7-3
D gene: TRBD1
CDR3 protein: CASSRPGQAAEAFF
CDR3 DNA: TGTGCCAGCAGCCGGCCGGGACAGGCGGCTGAAGCTTTCTTT

J gene: TRBJ2-3
clone size: -
V gene: TRBV5-1
D gene: TRBD2
CDR3 protein: CASSFRSASRTSGSYTDTQYF
CDR3 DNA: TGCGCCAGCAGCTTCAGGTCAGCCAGCCGTACTAGCGGGAGCTACACAGATACGCAGTATTTT

J gene: TRBJ2-5
clone size: -
V gene: TRBV7-3
D gene: -
CDR3 protein: CASSLTGSETQYF
CDR3 DNA: TGTGCCAGCAGCTTAACGGGGTCGGAGACCCAGTACTTC

J gene: TRBJ2-2
clone size: -
V gene: TRBV15
D gene: -
CDR3 protein: CATSRGNSLVSGELFF
CDR3 DNA: TGTGCCACCAGCAGAGGCAACAGCCTAGTCTCCGGGGAGCTGTTTTTT

J gene: TRBJ2-1
clone size: -
V gene: TRBV5-6
D gene: -
CDR3 protein: CASSLDEGRLTYNEQFF
CDR3 DNA: TGTGCCAGCAGCTTGGATGAGGGGCGCTTAACCTACAATGAGCAGTTCTTC

J gene: TRBJ2-3
clone size: -
V gene: TRBV28
D gene: TRBD2
CDR3 protein: CASSLSTSGIVDTQYF
CDR3 DNA: TGTGCCAGCAGTTTATCGACTAGCGGTATAGTAGATACGCAGTATTTT

J gene: TRBJ2-7
clone size: -
V gene: TRBV14
D gene: TRBD1
CDR3 protein: CASSQSGGASYEQYF
CDR3 DNA: TGTGCCAGCAGCCAATCAGGGGGCGCTTCCTACGAGCAGTACTTC

J gene: TRBJ1-2
clone size: -
V gene: TRBV29-1
D gene: TRBD1
CDR3 protein: CSVVTGGGRGYTF
CDR3 DNA: TGCAGCGTTGTAACAGGGGGCGGCCGTGGCTACACCTTC

J gene: TRBJ2-5
clone size: -
V gene: TRBV7-2
D gene: -
CDR3 protein: CASSLNQGRETQYF
CDR3 DNA: TGTGCCAGCAGCTTAAACCAGGGTAGGGAGACCCAGTACTTC

J gene: TRBJ2-2
clone size: -
V gene: TRBV18
D gene: -
CDR3 protein: CASSPGLANTGELFF
CDR3 DNA: TGTGCCAGCTCACCGGGACTGGCGAACACCGGGGAGCTGTTTTTT

J gene: TRBJ2-7
clone size: -
V gene: TRBV28
D gene: TRBD2
CDR3 protein: CASSTSSGSLSYEQYF
CDR3 DNA: TGTGCCAGCAGTACATCTAGCGGGAGCCTCTCCTACGAGCAGTACTTC

J gene: TRBJ2-7
clone size: -
V gene: TRBV5-1
D gene: -
CDR3 protein: CASRGTWGYEQYF
CDR3 DNA: TGCGCCAGCCGCGGCACTTGGGGCTACGAGCAGTACTTC

J gene: TRBJ2-5
clone size: -
V gene: TRBV30
D gene: -
CDR3 protein: CAWSRGDAETQYF
CDR3 DNA: TGTGCCTGGAGCAGGGGGGATGCGGAGACCCAGTACTTC

J gene: TRBJ1-3
clone size: -
V gene: TRBV7-2
D gene: -
CDR3 protein: CASSPRLSGNTIYF
CDR3 DNA: TGTGCCAGCAGCCCCAGGCTCTCTGGAAACACCATATATTTT

J gene: TRBJ1-2
clone size: -
V gene: TRBV6-6
D gene: -
CDR3 protein: CASRSEGYDGYTF
CDR3 DNA: TGTGCCAGCAGGTCGGAGGGCTACGATGGCTACACCTTC

J gene: TRBJ2-7
clone size: -
V gene: TRBV7-9
D gene: TRBD1
CDR3 protein: CASSLEGQVGYEQYF
CDR3 DNA: TGTGCCAGCAGCCTAGAAGGACAGGTCGGCTACGAGCAGTACTTC